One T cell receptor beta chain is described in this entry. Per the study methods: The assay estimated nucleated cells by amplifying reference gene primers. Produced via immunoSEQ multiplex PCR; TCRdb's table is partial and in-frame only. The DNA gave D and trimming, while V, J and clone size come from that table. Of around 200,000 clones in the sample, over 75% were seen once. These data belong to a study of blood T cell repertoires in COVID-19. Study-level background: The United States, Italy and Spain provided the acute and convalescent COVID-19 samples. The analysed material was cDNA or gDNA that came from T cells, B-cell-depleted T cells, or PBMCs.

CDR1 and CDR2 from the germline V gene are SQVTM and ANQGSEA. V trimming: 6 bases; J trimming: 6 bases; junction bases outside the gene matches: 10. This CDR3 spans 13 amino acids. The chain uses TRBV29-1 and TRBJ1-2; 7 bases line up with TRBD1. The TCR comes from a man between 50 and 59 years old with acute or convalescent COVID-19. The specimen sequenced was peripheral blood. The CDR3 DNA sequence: TGCAGCGTGGAGGACAGGTGGGGAGATGGCTACACCTTC. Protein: CSVEDRWGDGYTF.